These T cell receptor beta chains were read from a single sample in a study of naive and memory T cell subsets. TCRdb ran MiXCR on the UMI-ligation and nested PCR reads and lists one entry per CDR3 protein. The profile shows tens of thousands of distinct CDR3 sequences, 10% to 12% of them singletons. Specimen: naive CD4+ T cells from blood. The receptor set was obtained from a human donor in good health. Each CDR3 is given with its conserved first and last residue. The D gene is left open where the match is weak. Size is stated for part of the rows, as once, few or many counts, or as a class when the clone is expanded.

CDR3,DNA,size,J,D,V
CATRQDSGNEQFF,TGTGCCACGAGACAAGATTCGGGCAATGAGCAGTTCTTC,NA,TRBJ2-1,NA,TRBV19
CASSQQGARGDTQYF,TGTGCCAGCTCACAACAGGGGGCTCGTGGAGATACGCAGTATTTT,many,TRBJ2-3,TRBD1,TRBV18
CASSQALEYNEQFF,TGCGCCAGCAGCCAAGCCCTGGAGTACAATGAGCAGTTCTTC,NA,TRBJ2-1,NA,TRBV4-3
CAISSRVEQYF,TGTGCCATCAGTAGCAGGGTCGAGCAGTACTTC,few,TRBJ2-7,NA,TRBV10-3
CAIGGNYGYTF,TGTGCCATCGGGGGCAACTATGGCTACACCTTC,NA,TRBJ1-2,NA,TRBV10-3
CASSLDAAGGLIIETQYF,TGTGCCAGCAGCTTAGATGCGGCGGGAGGCCTGATCATCGAGACCCAGTACTTC,few,TRBJ2-5,TRBD2,TRBV7-9
CASSLSILAATQETQYF,TGTGCCAGCAGTTTATCGATACTAGCGGCGACTCAAGAGACCCAGTACTTC,few,TRBJ2-5,TRBD2,TRBV27
CASSGGDGRRNTGELFF,TGTGCCAGCAGCGGGGGGGACGGGAGGCGGAACACCGGGGAGCTGTTTTTT,NA,TRBJ2-2,TRBD2,TRBV5-5
CASSPGQGARYEQYF,TGTGCCAGCTCACCGGGACAGGGGGCGCGATACGAGCAGTACTTC,NA,TRBJ2-7,TRBD1,TRBV18
CASSELDRGHYNEQFF,TGTGCCAGCAGTGAACTGGACAGGGGCCACTACAATGAGCAGTTCTTC,many,TRBJ2-1,TRBD1,TRBV2
CAWSMDRGVRNEQYF,TGTGCCTGGAGTATGGACAGGGGAGTAAGGAACGAGCAGTACTTC,NA,TRBJ2-7,TRBD1,TRBV30
CASSLGLAGGEETQYF,TGTGCCAGCAGCTTAGGACTAGCGGGAGGGGAAGAGACCCAGTACTTC,NA,TRBJ2-5,TRBD2,TRBV7-2
CASSPTSSGSADTQYF,TGTGCCAGCAGTCCCACCTCTAGCGGGAGTGCAGATACGCAGTATTTT,NA,TRBJ2-3,TRBD2,TRBV12-3/TRBV12-4
CASSFGQAQGGYTF,TGTGCCAGCAGTTTCGGTCAGGCACAAGGTGGCTACACCTTC,NA,TRBJ1-2,NA,TRBV12-3/TRBV12-4
CASAVGGSANTGELFF,TGCGCCAGCGCCGTTGGGGGTTCCGCGAACACCGGGGAGCTGTTTTTT,NA,TRBJ2-2,NA,TRBV5-1
CASSGTQTGELFF,TGTGCCAGCAGTGGAACACAGACCGGGGAGCTGTTTTTT,NA,TRBJ2-2,NA,TRBV2
CASSRGGLADTQYF,TGTGCCAGCAGCCGAGGGGGGCTGGCAGATACGCAGTATTTT,few,TRBJ2-3,NA,TRBV7-9
CASSLETSGGYEQYF,TGCGCCAGCAGCTTGGAGACTAGCGGGGGGTACGAGCAGTACTTC,NA,TRBJ2-7,TRBD2,TRBV5-1
CASSFPSTGSYGYTF,TGTGCCAGCAGCTTCCCCTCGACTGGCTCCTATGGCTACACCTTC,NA,TRBJ1-2,NA,TRBV11-2
CAWSGGRGQGGDSPLHF,TGTGCCTGGAGTGGAGGGCGGGGACAGGGGGGAGATTCACCCCTCCACTTT,NA,TRBJ1-6,TRBD1,TRBV30
CASRLRDPNEKLFF,TGTGCCAGCAGGCTCCGGGACCCTAATGAAAAACTGTTTTTT,NA,TRBJ1-4,NA,TRBV6-2/TRBV6-3
CASSLVPLPPDTQYF,TGTGCCAGCAGCTTAGTCCCTCTTCCCCCAGATACGCAGTATTTT,NA,TRBJ2-3,NA,TRBV7-2
CASSYSGQHNEQFF,TGTGCCAGCAGTTACTCGGGACAGCACAATGAGCAGTTCTTC,NA,TRBJ2-1,TRBD1,TRBV6-2/TRBV6-3
CASSAETVGEQFF,TGTGCCAGCAGTGCGGAAACGGTGGGGGAGCAGTTCTTC,many,TRBJ2-1,NA,TRBV2
CASSFRTSTSGANVLTF,TGCGCCAGCAGCTTCCGGACCTCCACCTCTGGGGCCAACGTCCTGACTTTC,few,TRBJ2-6,NA,TRBV5-1
CAVPEWSDTQYF,TGTGCCGTCCCGGAATGGTCAGATACGCAGTATTTT,few,TRBJ2-3,NA,TRBV6-5
CASSLNSALYEQYF,TGTGCCAGCAGTTTGAACTCAGCCCTTTACGAGCAGTACTTC,once,TRBJ2-7,NA,TRBV12-3/TRBV12-4
CASSQDVVAFF,TGTGCCAGCAGCCAAGACGTGGTCGCTTTCTTT,few,TRBJ1-1,NA,TRBV14